The 30 T cell receptor beta chains listed next were all sequenced from one sample in a study of vaccination and CD4 T cells after COVID-19. The antigens for these receptors are not known. The treatment denotes: approximately 9-day PBMC culture with coronavirus spike peptide pools or control peptides (ViraFEST assay). Sequenced with the Oncomine TCR Beta short-read assay was DNA taken from cultured CD4+ T cells. TCRdb re-called the PCR reads through MiXCR, storing one row per CDR3 protein. Here the sample spans under 5,500 distinct CDR3 sequences, roughly 21% being singletons. Sequencing was done on a sample of CD4+ T cells from blood, cultured in vitro. These receptor sequences come from a human donor who had recovered from COVID-19.

This chain connects TRBV7-6 to TRBJ2-1; 9 bases are shared with TRBD2. The germline V gene has CDR1 SGHVS and CDR2 FNYEAQ. The CDR3 covers 15 residues. V shed 5 bases and J 3 bases; nucleotides not matched to a gene: 5. The DNA of the CDR3 is TGTGCCAGCAGCCCGAGCGGGGGGTTCTACAATGAGCAGTTCTTC. Translation gives CASSPSGGFYNEQFF.

This clonotype was detected a few times. This chain uses TRBV7-8 with TRBJ1-3, with D possibly TRBD1 on 6 matching bases. The CDR3 consists of 15 residues. Looked up from germline, CDR1 is SGHVS and CDR2 is FQNEAQ. Between the trimmed V and J ends, which lost 5 bases and 3 bases, there was a span of 14 bases. The chain's CDR3 is CASSPNRVLGNTIYF. The CDR3 nucleotides read TGTGCCAGCAGCCCAAACAGGGTTCTTGGAAACACCATATATTTT.

The V gene is TRBV6-5, the J gene TRBJ2-7; TRBD2 aligns across 11 bases. The CDR3 length is 16 residues. V lost 4 bases, J lost 0 bases, and 5 bases stayed unmatched. CDR1 MNHEY and CDR2 SVGAGI come from the germline V gene. Here the CDR3 DNA reads TGTGCCAGCAGTTCATTCGGGACTAGCGGCTCCTACGAGCAGTACTTC. This gives the protein CASSSFGTSGSYEQYF.

The table lists this clonotype with a few counts. The rearrangement links TRBV3-1 to TRBJ2-5; weak D call: TRBD2 (5 bases). V was clipped by 4 bases and J by 4 bases, with 16 bases between them. In germline, CDR1 is LGHDT, CDR2 YNNKEL (reference sequence). The CDR3 totals 15 residues. CDR3: CASSPPTRVGETQYF. In DNA form, the CDR3 reads TGTGCCAGCAGCCCACCGACGCGGGTAGGAGAGACCCAGTACTTC.

By share of the sample, this clonotype is medium-sized. This chain's CDR3 is CASSGGQGGNQPQHF. The CDR3, as DNA: TGTGCCAGCAGTGGGGGACAGGGGGGCAATCAGCCCCAGCATTTT. The chain couples TRBV6-1 to TRBJ1-5; 11 nucleotides agree with TRBD1. The trim removed 4 bases at V and 2 bases at J, leaving 1 base unmatched. There are 15 residues in the CDR3. Germline-derived CDR1 and CDR2 are MNHNS and SASEGT.

This clonotype has a handful of counts. The rearrangement links TRBV29-1 to TRBJ1-1; 7 bases line up with TRBD1. Unmatched junction bases numbered 4, after V lost 5 bases and J lost 10 bases. The CDR3 sequence is 10 residues long. Per germline, CDR1 SQVTM and CDR2 ANQGSEA. The CDR3 coding sequence is TGCAGCGTTCGGGACAGTCTAGCTTTCTTT. It codes for CSVRDSLAFF.

This clonotype qualifies as large (0.1 to 1%). The chain employs TRBV19 and TRBJ1-5, with D unclear. The CDR3 extends over 15 amino acids. Per the germline V gene, CDR1 is LNHDA and CDR2 is SQIVND (reference sequence). V lost 2 bases and J lost 2, with 10 bases in between. The CDR3 region has the DNA TGTGCCAGTAGTATAATGGAGGGAGGCAATCAGCCCCAGCATTTT. Translation gives CASSIMEGGNQPQHF.

The chain couples TRBV7-2 to TRBJ2-5; the D is unclear. CDR3 size: 14 residues. Germline loops: CDR1 SGHTA, CDR2 FQGNSA. Trimming removed 0 bases from V and 4 bases from J, with 9 bases in between. The CDR3 sequence is CASSLALSPETQYF. CDR3 coding DNA: TGTGCCAGCAGCTTAGCCTTGTCTCCAGAGACCCAGTACTTC.

The sample holds a few counts of this clonotype. This chain links TRBV30 with TRBJ2-1; no clear D gene. Germline lookup yields CDR1 GTSNPN and CDR2 SVGIG (reference sequence). V dropped 1 base and J dropped 7 bases, with 5 bases sitting between them. The length of the CDR3 is 11 residues. The CDR3 region has the DNA TGTGCCTGGAGTGCCCAGAATGAGCAGTTCTTC. This encodes CAWSAQNEQFF. Supplemented by reference TRBV30 and TRBJ2-1, the full variable domain reads SQTIHQWPATLVQPVGSPLSLECTVEGTSNPNLYWYRQAAGRGLQLLFYSVGIGQISSEVPQNLSASRPQDRQFILSSKKLLLSDSGFYLCAWSAQNEQFFGPGTRLTVL.

Only a few counts were recorded for this clonotype. The genes are TRBV6-1 and TRBJ1-6, with 10 bases that match TRBD1. V lost 6 bases to trimming and J lost 9 bases; unmatched junction nucleotides: 5. The CDR3 is 14 amino acids. Germline values: CDR1 MNHNS, CDR2 SASEGT. In DNA, the CDR3 is TGTGCCAGCAGAGGACAGGGGGGGAGTTCACCCCTCCACTTT. It specifies CASRGQGGSSPLHF.

The chain employs TRBV9 and TRBJ1-2; D perhaps matches TRBD1 (5 bases). The CDR3 runs to 13 residues. Deletions cut 3 bases from V and 5 bases from J, with 11 bases between. In germline, CDR1 is SGDLS, CDR2 YYNGEE. The chain's CDR3 is CASSEAGWYGYTF. The CDR3 DNA reads TGTGCCAGCAGCGAAGCAGGGTGGTATGGCTACACCTTC.

This clonotype is labeled medium-sized. The J gene is TRBJ2-5, the V gene TRBV12-3 or TRBV12-4; a weak D match, TRBD2 (7 bases). This CDR3 spans 13 amino acids. Trimming left V 5 bases short and J 3 bases short, with 10 bases between. The CDR3 is CASSTGREETQYF. In DNA form, the CDR3 reads TGTGCCAGCAGTACAGGGAGGGAAGAGACCCAGTACTTC.

This clonotype was counted only a few times. This chain connects TRBV19 to TRBJ1-5, with D tentatively TRBD1 (5 bases). The V end lost 3 bases, the J end lost 3 bases, and 18 bases lay between the germline ends. The CDR3 consists of 17 residues. Per the germline V gene, CDR1 is LNHDA and CDR2 is SQIVND (reference sequence). The CDR3 bases are TGTGCCAGTAGTATTAATTTTGGGCAGGGCCCCAATCAGCCCCAGCATTTT. This encodes CASSINFGQGPNQPQHF.

The chain links TRBV7-2 to TRBJ2-1, with 11 bases fitting TRBD2. From germline, CDR1 is SGHTA and CDR2 FQGNSA. Trimming cost V 5 bases and J 7 bases; bases outside gene matches: 13. The CDR3 has 17 amino acids. The CDR3 reads CASSPFRASGGQNEQFF. In DNA, the CDR3 is TGTGCCAGCAGCCCGTTTAGGGCTAGCGGGGGGCAGAATGAGCAGTTCTTC.

The rearrangement uses TRBV5-6 and TRBJ2-3, with 8 bases fitting TRBD2. Germline V gene sequence: CDR1 SGHDT, CDR2 YYEEEE. The CDR3 runs to 16 residues. Losses at the gene ends were 1 base for V and 1 base for J; bases not matched to a gene: 5. The chain's CDR3 is CASSLFRGGGTDTQYF. The CDR3 region has the DNA TGTGCCAGCAGCTTGTTCCGGGGGGGAGGCACAGATACGCAGTATTTT. Complete variable domain (other parts from reference TRBV5-6 and TRBJ2-3): DAGVTQSPTHLIKTRGQQVTLRCSPKSGHDTVSWYQQALGQGPQFIFQYYEEEERQRGNFPDRFSGHQFPNYSSELNVNALLLGDSALYLCASSLFRGGGTDTQYFGPGTRLTVL.

A word on this clonotype: A much larger clone sits a single nucleotide away, making a read error possible. The chain has TRBV20-1 and TRBJ1-2, with a possible D match to TRBD1 (6 bases). Germline-derived CDR1 and CDR2 are DFQATT and SNEGSKA (reference sequence). Deletions cut 0 bases from V and 3 bases from J, with 14 bases between. The length of the CDR3 is 15 residues. The CDR3 sequence: CSARDSQGRDYGYTF. The CDR3, as DNA: TGCAGTGCTAGAGATTCACAGGGCAGGGACTATGGCTACACCTTC.

This clonotype was observed a few times. The V and J genes are TRBV30 and TRBJ1-1; D ambiguous. V dropped 1 base and J dropped 4 bases, with 10 bases sitting between them. Germline CDR1 is GTSNPN and CDR2 is SVGIG (reference sequence). This CDR3 comprises 13 residues. The CDR3 DNA reads as TGTGCCTGGAGTGAGCTGTTGAGCACTGAAGCTTTCTTT. Protein sequence: CAWSELLSTEAFF.

This rearrangement joins TRBV6-5 to TRBJ1-1; 7 bases line up with TRBD1. This CDR3 region has 14 residues. Losses at the gene ends were 4 bases for V and 0 bases for J; bases not matched to a gene: 2. Looked up from germline, CDR1 is MNHEY and CDR2 is SVGAGI. This chain's CDR3 is CASSSRGVNTEAFF. Written as DNA, the CDR3 is TGTGCCAGCAGTTCCAGGGGGGTGAACACTGAAGCTTTCTTT.

J is TRBJ2-2 and V is TRBV12-3 or TRBV12-4; D is uncertain. Trimming stripped 6 bases from V and 6 bases from J, with 14 bases between. This CDR3 region has 14 residues. CDR3 protein: CASSLLLGSGELFF. DNA of the CDR3: TGTGCCAGCAGCCTCCTCCTAGGGTCCGGGGAGCTGTTTTTT.

This clonotype is medium-sized within its sample. The rearrangement joins TRBV19 to TRBJ1-1, with TRBD1 matching over 9 bases. With V trimmed by 5 bases and J by 1 base, 8 bases remained unmatched. Germline CDR1 LNHDA, CDR2 SQIVND (reference sequence). The CDR3 totals 16 residues. The CDR3 coding sequence is TGTGCCAGTAGTTTCCACCCGACAGGGGGGAACACTGAAGCTTTCTTT. This translates into CASSFHPTGGNTEAFF.

J is TRBJ2-1 and V is TRBV10-3; 9 bases match TRBD1. Germline loops: CDR1 ENHRY, CDR2 SYGVKD. With 10 bases clipped from V and 5 bases from J, the junction kept 9 bases outside the gene matches. The CDR3 totals 14 residues. CDR3 nucleotide sequence: TGTGCCACCAGAGGGGGGACAGGGAACAATGAGCAGTTCTTC. It yields the protein CATRGGTGNNEQFF.

This clonotype has just a few counts. The chain employs TRBV14 and TRBJ1-2; D possibly corresponds to TRBD1 (5 bases). Germline loops: CDR1 SGHDN, CDR2 FVKESK. The V gene lost 4 bases and the J gene lost 5 bases, with 17 bases spanning the gap. The CDR3 is made up of 15 amino acids. The CDR3 DNA is TGTGCCAGCAGCCTCCGAACAGGTTTCCATTATGGCTACACCTTC. Translated, it gives CASSLRTGFHYGYTF.

The chain carries TRBV30 and TRBJ2-6; 8 bases map to TRBD2. Germline trimming cut 1 base from V and 0 bases from J; bases unmatched to any gene: 8. Germline V CDR1 and CDR2: GTSNPN, SVGIG (reference sequence). The CDR3 length is 18 residues. CDR3 amino acids: CAWSGERGPYSGANVLTF. The DNA of the CDR3 is TGTGCCTGGAGTGGGGAGCGGGGGCCTTACTCTGGGGCCAACGTCCTGACTTTC.

The chain is built from TRBV6-1 and TRBJ1-2; D is ambiguous. Trimming cost V 10 bases and J 8 bases, with 20 bases left between them. Germline CDR1 reads MNHNS; CDR2 reads SASEGT. The length of the CDR3 is 13 residues. The CDR3 sequence is CAIPNATRGGYTF. Here the CDR3 DNA reads TGTGCCATCCCTAATGCTACCCGAGGGGGCTACACCTTC.

The chain is built from TRBV5-6 and TRBJ1-2; maybe TRBD1 (6 bases). Germline V gene data show CDR1 as SGHDT and CDR2 as YYEEEE. With 1 base removed from V and 4 bases from J, the gap between germline ends came to 14 bases. There are 15 residues in the CDR3. This CDR3 reads CASSLSPQGAYGYTF. The CDR3 DNA sequence: TGTGCCAGCAGCTTGTCCCCACAGGGAGCCTATGGCTACACCTTC.

In its sample, this clonotype was seen a few times. The chain combines TRBV10-3 with TRBJ2-7; 7 nucleotides agree with TRBD2. The CDR3 runs 12 residues. V lost 3 bases and J lost 6; bases outside the gene matches: 2. Germline values: CDR1 ENHRY, CDR2 SYGVKD. This chain's CDR3 is CAISEWGGEQYF. CDR3 DNA sequence: TGTGCCATCAGTGAATGGGGGGGCGAGCAGTACTTC.

Within the sample, this clonotype is medium-sized. The chain is built from TRBV11-2 and TRBJ2-5; D is perhaps TRBD2 (6 bases). Looked up from germline, CDR1 is SGHAT and CDR2 is FQNNGV. The CDR3 covers 15 residues. Trimming left V 3 bases short and J 1 base short, with 12 bases between. The CDR3 sequence: CASSFGGRLQETQYF. The CDR3 DNA reads as TGTGCCAGCAGCTTTGGGGGGAGGCTCCAAGAGACCCAGTACTTC. The complete variable domain, with remaining parts taken from reference TRBV11-2 and TRBJ2-5, reads EAGVAQSPRYKIIEKRQSVAFWCNPISGHATLYWYQQILGQGPKLLIQFQNNGVVDDSQLPKDRFSAERLKGVDSTLKIQPAKLEDSAVYLCASSFGGRLQETQYFGPGTRLLVL.

This clonotype is deemed medium-sized. The rearrangement joins TRBV12-3 or TRBV12-4 to TRBJ1-1; 10 nucleotides line up with TRBD1. CDR3 length: 15 amino acids. V was pared by 6 bases and J by 10 bases, with 14 bases of the junction left unmatched. DNA for the CDR3: TGTGCCAGCAGCCTTACACCGGGACAGGGGATCGGAGCTTTCTTT. Residues: CASSLTPGQGIGAFF.

This clonotype was seen a handful of times. V gene TRBV14 combines with J gene TRBJ2-7; D ambiguous. V lost 1 base and J lost 6, with 10 bases in between. The CDR3 contains 13 residues. Germline V gives CDR1 SGHDN, CDR2 FVKESK. This chain's CDR3 is CASSQARVVEQYF. For the CDR3, the DNA is TGTGCCAGCAGCCAAGCAAGGGTTGTCGAGCAGTACTTC. Full variable domain (remainder filled in from reference TRBV14 and TRBJ2-7): EAGVTQFPSHSVIEKGQTVTLRCDPISGHDNLYWYRRVMGKEIKFLLHFVKESKQDESGMPNNRFLAERTGGTYSTLKVQPAELEDSGVYFCASSQARVVEQYFGPGTRLTVT.

This sequence joins TRBV7-3 and TRBJ2-5; D is undetermined. CDR1 is SGHTA, CDR2 FQGTGA, per germline. The CDR3 consists of 13 residues. Between the trimmed V and J ends, which lost 5 bases and 5 bases, there was a span of 12 bases. CDR3 in DNA: TGTGCCAGCAGCCCCCTAAGTGGGGAGACCCAGTACTTC. Protein: CASSPLSGETQYF. Filled out from reference TRBV7-3 and TRBJ2-5, the complete variable domain reads GAGVSQTPSNKVTEKGKYVELRCDPISGHTALYWYRQSLGQGPEFLIYFQGTGAADDSGLPNDRFFAVRPEGSVSTLKIQRTERGDSAVYLCASSPLSGETQYFGPGTRLLVL.